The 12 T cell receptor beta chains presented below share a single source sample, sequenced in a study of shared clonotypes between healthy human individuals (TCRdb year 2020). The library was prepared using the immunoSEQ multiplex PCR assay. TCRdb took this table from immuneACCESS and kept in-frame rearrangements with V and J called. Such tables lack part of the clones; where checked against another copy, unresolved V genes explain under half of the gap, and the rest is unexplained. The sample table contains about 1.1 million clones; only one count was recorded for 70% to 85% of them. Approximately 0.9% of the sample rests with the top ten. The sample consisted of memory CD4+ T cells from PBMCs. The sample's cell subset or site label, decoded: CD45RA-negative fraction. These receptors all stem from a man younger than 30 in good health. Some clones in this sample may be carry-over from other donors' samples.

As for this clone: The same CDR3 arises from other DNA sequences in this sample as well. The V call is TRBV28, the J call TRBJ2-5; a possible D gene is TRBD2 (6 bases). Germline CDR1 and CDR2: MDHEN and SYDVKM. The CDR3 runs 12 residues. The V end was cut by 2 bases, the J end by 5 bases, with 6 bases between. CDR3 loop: CASSLREETQYF. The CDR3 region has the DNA TGTGCCAGCAGTTTACGGGAGGAGACCCAGTACTTC.

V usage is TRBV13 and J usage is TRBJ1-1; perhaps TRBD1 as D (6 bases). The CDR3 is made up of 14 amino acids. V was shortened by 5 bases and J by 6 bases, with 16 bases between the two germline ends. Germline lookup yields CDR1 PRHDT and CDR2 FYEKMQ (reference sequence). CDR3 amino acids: CASSRGRGGAEAFF. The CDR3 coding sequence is TGTGCCAGCAGCAGGGGGAGGGGAGGGGCTGAAGCTTTCTTT.

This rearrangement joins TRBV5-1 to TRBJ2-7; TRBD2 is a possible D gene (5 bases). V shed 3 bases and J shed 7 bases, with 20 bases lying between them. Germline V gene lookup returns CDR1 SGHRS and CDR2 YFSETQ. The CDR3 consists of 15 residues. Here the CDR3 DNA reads TGCGCCAGCAGCTCAACCCAGCGGAATGTTGGGGAGCAGTACTTC. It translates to CASSSTQRNVGEQYF.

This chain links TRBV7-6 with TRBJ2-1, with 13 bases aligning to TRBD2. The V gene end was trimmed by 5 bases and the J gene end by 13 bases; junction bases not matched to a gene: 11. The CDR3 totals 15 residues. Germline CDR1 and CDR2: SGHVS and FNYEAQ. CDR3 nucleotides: TGTGCCAGCAGCAGATTACAAGGGACTAGCGGGGAACAGTTCTTC. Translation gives CASSRLQGTSGEQFF.

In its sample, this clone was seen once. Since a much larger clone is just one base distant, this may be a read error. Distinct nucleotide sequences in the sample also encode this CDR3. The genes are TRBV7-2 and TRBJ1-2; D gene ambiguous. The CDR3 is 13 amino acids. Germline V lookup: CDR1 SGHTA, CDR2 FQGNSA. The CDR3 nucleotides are TGTGCCAGCAGCTTAGGGGGAAACTATGGCTATACCTTC. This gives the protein CASSLGGNYGYTF.

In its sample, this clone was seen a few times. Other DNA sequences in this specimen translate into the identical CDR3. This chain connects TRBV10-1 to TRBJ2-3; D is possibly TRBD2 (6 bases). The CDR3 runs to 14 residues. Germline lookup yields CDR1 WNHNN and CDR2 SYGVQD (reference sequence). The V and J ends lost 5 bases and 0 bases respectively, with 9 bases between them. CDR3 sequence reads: CASSPGTSTDTQYF. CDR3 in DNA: TGCGCCAGCAGTCCCGGGACTAGCACAGATACGCAGTATTTT.

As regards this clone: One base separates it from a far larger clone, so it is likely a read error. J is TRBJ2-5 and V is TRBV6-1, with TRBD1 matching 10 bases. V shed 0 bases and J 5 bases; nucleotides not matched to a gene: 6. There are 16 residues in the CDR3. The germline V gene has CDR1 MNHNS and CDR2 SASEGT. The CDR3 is CASSEAGGQGCETQYF. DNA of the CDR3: TGTGCCAGCAGTGAAGCGGGGGGACAGGGGTGTGAGACCCAGTACTTC.

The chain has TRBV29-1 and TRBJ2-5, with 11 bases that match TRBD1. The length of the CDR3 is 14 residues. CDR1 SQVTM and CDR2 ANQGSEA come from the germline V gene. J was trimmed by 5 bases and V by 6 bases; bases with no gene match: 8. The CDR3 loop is CSVDRTGGWETQYF. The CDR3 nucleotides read TGCAGCGTAGACCGGACAGGGGGCTGGGAGACCCAGTACTTC.

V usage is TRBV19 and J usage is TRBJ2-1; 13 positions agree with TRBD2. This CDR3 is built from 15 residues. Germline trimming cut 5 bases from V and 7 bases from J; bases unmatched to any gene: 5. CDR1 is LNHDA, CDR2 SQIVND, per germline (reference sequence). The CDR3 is CASSVLAGGSNEQFF. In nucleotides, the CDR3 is TGTGCCAGTAGTGTACTAGCGGGAGGGTCTAATGAGCAGTTCTTC.

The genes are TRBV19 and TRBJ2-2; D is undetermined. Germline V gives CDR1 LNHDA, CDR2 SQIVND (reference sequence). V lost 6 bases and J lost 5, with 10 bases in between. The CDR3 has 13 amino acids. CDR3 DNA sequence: TGTGCCAGTAGAGGCAGATCAACCGGGGAGCTGTTTTTT. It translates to CASRGRSTGELFF.

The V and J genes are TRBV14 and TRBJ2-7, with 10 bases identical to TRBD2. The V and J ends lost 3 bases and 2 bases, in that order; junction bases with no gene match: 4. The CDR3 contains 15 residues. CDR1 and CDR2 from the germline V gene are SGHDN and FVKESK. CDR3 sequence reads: CASSHSSGGTYEQYF. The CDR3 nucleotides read TGTGCCAGCAGCCATTCTAGCGGGGGAACCTACGAGCAGTACTTC.

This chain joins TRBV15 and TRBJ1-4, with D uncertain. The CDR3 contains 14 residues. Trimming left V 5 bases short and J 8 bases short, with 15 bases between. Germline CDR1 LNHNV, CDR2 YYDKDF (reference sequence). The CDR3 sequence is CATSDDIFQEKLFF. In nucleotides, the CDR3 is TGTGCCACCAGCGACGACATATTTCAAGAAAAACTGTTTTTT.